The 29 T cell receptor beta chains reported below all come from one sample, sequenced in a study of blood T cell repertoires in COVID-19. Only in-frame clones appear in the TCRdb table, and some are missing; sequencing was by immunoSEQ multiplex PCR. This table has nearly 350,000 clones, around 86% appearing once. Sequenced material: peripheral blood. The origin of the receptors is a woman aged 45-65 years with COVID-19, enrolled during active disease.

CDR3 region: CASTPRDISYNEQFF. Written as DNA, the CDR3 is TGTGCCAGTACTCCCCGGGACATCTCCTACAATGAGCAGTTCTTC. The chain employs TRBV19 and TRBJ2-1, with D perhaps TRBD1 (6 bases). CDR1 is LNHDA, CDR2 SQIVND, per germline (reference sequence). V gave up 7 bases and J gave up 0 bases, with 13 bases separating them. This CDR3 spans 15 amino acids.

This clone showed up just a few times. The chain combines TRBV29-1 with TRBJ2-2; TRBD1 matches at 8 bases. This CDR3 region has 14 residues. Germline CDR1 SQVTM, CDR2 ANQGSEA. Trimming removed 4 bases from V and 4 bases from J; junction bases left unmatched: 5. In DNA form, the CDR3 reads TGCAGCGTTGCGGCAGGGGGCGTCACCGGGGAGCTGTTTTTT. This sequence encodes CSVAAGGVTGELFF.

This CDR3 reads CASSQELGQGLPQHF. In DNA form, the CDR3 reads TGTGCCAGCAGCCAAGAATTGGGACAGGGGTTGCCCCAGCATTTT. The genes are TRBV3-1 (or the pseudogene TRBV3-2) and TRBJ1-5, with 10 positions matching TRBD1. CDR1 is LGHDT and CDR2 is YNNKEL in the germline V gene (reference sequence). The CDR3 covers 15 residues. V lost 0 bases, J lost 9 bases, and 5 bases stayed unmatched.

The chain has TRBV3-1 (or the pseudogene TRBV3-2) and TRBJ2-3; 8 positions agree with TRBD2. The J segment lost 4 bases and the V segment lost 5 bases, leaving 11 bases of the junction unmatched. The CDR3 runs 16 residues. Germline CDR1 and CDR2: LGHDT and YNNKEL (reference sequence). The CDR3 sequence is CASSFLSGRRADTQYF. The DNA for the CDR3 is TGTGCCAGCAGCTTCCTCAGCGGGAGACGGGCAGATACGCAGTATTTT.

The chain recombines TRBV7-2 with TRBJ2-7; possible D gene TRBD1, 6 bases. The germline V gene has CDR1 SGHTA and CDR2 FQGNSA. CDR3 length: 13 amino acids. The V end was cut by 5 bases, the J end by 4 bases, with 12 bases between. CDR3 region: CASSGTNRYEQYF. In DNA, the CDR3 is TGTGCCAGCAGCGGGACAAACCGTTACGAGCAGTACTTC.

This sequence joins TRBV27 and TRBJ2-7; 7 nucleotides align to TRBD2. The trim removed 6 bases at V and 4 bases at J, leaving 9 bases unmatched. The CDR3 sequence is 14 residues long. Looked up from germline, CDR1 is MNHEY and CDR2 is SMNVEV (reference sequence). In DNA, the CDR3 is TGTGCCAGCAGAAATCTAGCGGTGGCTTACGAGCAGTACTTC. This codes for CASRNLAVAYEQYF.

The chain links TRBV24-1 to TRBJ1-2, with 8 bases lining up with TRBD1. CDR3 length: 15 residues. The germline CDR1 and CDR2 sequences are KGHDR and SFDVKD. V lost 3 bases, J lost 4 bases, and 6 bases stayed unmatched. CDR3: CATSDHGTGRYGYTF. The CDR3 bases are TGTGCCACCAGTGATCACGGGACAGGACGCTATGGCTACACCTTC.

The genes are TRBV10-3 and TRBJ1-5; 10 bases line up with TRBD1. V was clipped by 2 bases and J by 6 bases; unmatched bases: 4. CDR1 and CDR2 (germline): ENHRY, SYGVKD. The CDR3 is made up of 15 amino acids. The CDR3 bases are TGTGCCATCAGTGAGGGGGACAGGGGAGGTCAGCCCCAGCATTTT. It is translated as CAISEGDRGGQPQHF.

The chain combines TRBV7-9 with TRBJ1-5; D may be TRBD1 (5 bases). From germline, CDR1 is SEHNR and CDR2 FQNEAQ (reference sequence). V dropped 7 bases and J dropped 1 base, with 11 bases sitting between them. This CDR3 contains 14 residues. This chain's CDR3 is CASTRGESNQPQHF. CDR3 bases: TGTGCCAGCACCCGGGGGGAGAGCAATCAGCCCCAGCATTTT.

V gene TRBV7-9 combines with J gene TRBJ1-5; TRBD1 agrees at 10 bases. CDR1 SEHNR and CDR2 FQNEAQ come from the germline V gene (reference sequence). Trimming removed 0 bases from V and 5 bases from J; junction bases left unmatched: 1. The CDR3 consists of 15 residues. CDR3 sequence: CASSLAGQGHQPQHF. As DNA, the CDR3 is TGTGCCAGCAGCTTAGCGGGACAGGGGCATCAGCCCCAGCATTTT.

CDR3 nucleotides: TGTGCCAGCAGTTTCGGACAGGCAAAGAACACTGAAGCTTTCTTT. This sequence encodes CASSFGQAKNTEAFF. V is TRBV6-5 and J is TRBJ1-1, with 7 bases fitting TRBD1. The CDR3 is made up of 15 amino acids. Germline V lookup: CDR1 MNHEY, CDR2 SVGAGI. The J segment lost 1 base and the V segment lost 4 bases, leaving 6 bases of the junction unmatched.

The chain carries TRBV1 and TRBJ1-1; TRBD1, the D gene given by the table, was not confirmed from the DNA. TRBV1 is a recognized pseudogene. The length of the CDR3 is 17 residues. CDR3 sequence reads: CTSSQDPLQGSITEAFF. In nucleotides, the CDR3 is TGCACCAGCAGCCAAGATCCCTTACAGGGCTCGATCACTGAAGCTTTCTTT.

The CDR3, as DNA: TGTGCCAGCAGCCACGGACAGGGGTCAAACAATGAGCAGTTCTTC. Protein sequence: CASSHGQGSNNEQFF. The J gene is TRBJ2-1, the V gene TRBV11-2; 9 bases are shared with TRBD1. Germline trimming cut 5 bases from V and 5 bases from J; bases unmatched to any gene: 7. Germline V gene lookup returns CDR1 SGHAT and CDR2 FQNNGV. The CDR3 contains 15 residues.

This clone has a single count. This chain connects TRBV14 to TRBJ1-6; no firm D call. CDR3 size: 16 residues. Germline assignment: CDR1 SGHDN and CDR2 FVKESK. Trimming removed 0 bases at V and 3 bases at J, with 9 bases between. The CDR3 nucleotides are TGTGCCAGCAGCCAAGATTTACAGATCTATAATTCACCCCTCCACTTT. Amino acid sequence: CASSQDLQIYNSPLHF.

The chain uses TRBV7-2 and TRBJ2-5; TRBD2 matches at 11 bases. The CDR3 totals 17 residues. Germline V gene data show CDR1 as SGHTA and CDR2 as FQGNSA. J gave up 1 base and V 1 base, and 5 bases lay outside the gene matches. The DNA for the CDR3 is TGTGCCAGCAGCTTAGGTTTACTAGCGGGAGCCCAAGAGACCCAGTACTTC. Translating gives CASSLGLLAGAQETQYF. The complete variable domain, with remaining parts taken from reference TRBV7-2 and TRBJ2-5, reads GAGVSQSPSNKVTEKGKDVELRCDPISGHTALYWYRQSLGQGLEFLIYFQGNSAPDKSGLPSDRFSAERTGGSVSTLTIQRTQQEDSAVYLCASSLGLLAGAQETQYFGPGTRLLVL.

V gene TRBV7-9 combines with J gene TRBJ1-2, with D possibly being TRBD1 (6 bases). Germline lookup yields CDR1 SEHNR and CDR2 FQNEAQ (reference sequence). The ends were cut back, 5 bases at V and 4 bases at J, with 11 bases in the middle. The CDR3 spans 13 residues. The CDR3 protein is CASSAQQGYGYTF. CDR3 DNA: TGTGCCAGCAGCGCGCAACAGGGCTATGGCTACACCTTC.

The rearrangement joins TRBV7-7 to TRBJ2-3, with 8 bases that match TRBD2. The ends lost 5 bases at V and 6 bases at J; junction bases unmatched: 4. The CDR3 extends over 13 amino acids. Germline lookup yields CDR1 SSHAT and CDR2 FNYEAQ (reference sequence). The CDR3 sequence: CASSTRLADTQYF. CDR3 coding DNA: TGTGCCAGCAGCACCCGACTAGCGGATACGCAGTATTTT.

J is TRBJ2-7 and V is TRBV24-1; possible D gene TRBD2, 7 bases. The CDR3 is made up of 15 amino acids. Germline V gene lookup returns CDR1 KGHDR and CDR2 SFDVKD. V lost 9 bases to trimming and J lost 2 bases, with 19 bases between them. CDR3 in amino acids: CATGNTEGGAYEQYF. The DNA of the CDR3 is TGTGCCACCGGCAACACCGAGGGGGGGGCCTACGAGCAGTACTTC.

This clone was seen only once. This CDR3 is also generated by other DNA sequences in the sample. The chain uses TRBV27 and TRBJ2-7, with 7 bases identical to TRBD1. The germline V gene has CDR1 MNHEY and CDR2 SMNVEV (reference sequence). The V segment lost 3 bases and the J segment 2 bases; nucleotides outside the gene matches: 1. This CDR3 region has 13 residues. CDR3 nucleotides: TGTGCCAGCAGTTTCGACAGGGCCTACGAGCAGTACTTC. Its protein product is CASSFDRAYEQYF.

The chain recombines TRBV11-3 with TRBJ2-5, with 7 bases that match TRBD1. J gave up 3 bases and V 4 bases, and 2 bases lay outside the gene matches. CDR1 SGHNT and CDR2 YENEEA come from the germline V gene. The CDR3 totals 13 residues. CDR3 residues: CASSSGTEETQYF. In nucleotides, the CDR3 is TGTGCCAGCAGCTCCGGGACAGAAGAGACCCAGTACTTC.

The V and J genes are TRBV19 and TRBJ1-6; 10 bases are shared with TRBD1. V was pared by 6 bases and J by 10 bases, with 9 bases of the junction left unmatched. Germline assignment: CDR1 LNHDA and CDR2 SQIVND (reference sequence). This CDR3 region has 15 residues. The CDR3, as DNA: TGTGCCAGTAGCCTCGGCGGGACAGGGGTCTCACCCCTCCACTTT. It yields the protein CASSLGGTGVSPLHF.

The gene calls are TRBV7-9 and TRBJ2-7; 9 bases match TRBD2. CDR1 and CDR2 (germline): SEHNR, FQNEAQ (reference sequence). V was clipped by 0 bases and J by 5 bases; unmatched bases: 8. CDR3 size: 16 residues. Here the CDR3 reads CASSLAIAGGLHEQYF. In DNA, the CDR3 is TGTGCCAGCAGCTTAGCCATCGCGGGAGGGCTCCACGAGCAGTACTTC.

J is TRBJ2-7 and V is TRBV4-1; D may be TRBD1 (6 bases). Trimming took 0 bases from V and 1 from J, leaving 10 bases between them. Germline loops: CDR1 MGHRA, CDR2 YSYEKL. The CDR3 sequence is 15 residues long. The CDR3 DNA reads TGCGCCAGCAGCCAAGAAACGAGGGGGTCCTACGAGCAGTACTTC. The encoded protein is CASSQETRGSYEQYF.

V gene TRBV5-4 combines with J gene TRBJ2-5, with 16 bases fitting TRBD2. CDR1 SGHNT and CDR2 YYREEE come from the germline V gene (reference sequence). The CDR3 is 16 amino acids. V was clipped by 4 bases and J by 5 bases; unmatched bases: 5. The CDR3 nucleotides read TGTGCCAGCAGCCAGGGACTAGCGGGAGGGGGGGAGACCCAGTACTTC. Its translation is CASSQGLAGGGETQYF.

This sequence joins TRBV19 and TRBJ1-4; 8 nucleotides match TRBD1. V trimming: 4 bases; J trimming: 5 bases; junction bases outside the gene matches: 9. Per the germline V gene, CDR1 is LNHDA and CDR2 is SQIVND (reference sequence). The CDR3 extends over 16 amino acids. The chain's CDR3 is CASSTQRTGSNEKLFF. CDR3 DNA sequence: TGTGCCAGTAGTACCCAAAGGACAGGGAGCAATGAAAAACTGTTTTTT.

In its sample, this clone was seen once. The chain uses TRBV9 and TRBJ2-1, with 10 bases aligning to TRBD2. Losses at the gene ends were 3 bases for V and 7 bases for J; bases not matched to a gene: 7. The CDR3 consists of 15 residues. From germline, CDR1 is SGDLS and CDR2 YYNGEE. As DNA, the CDR3 is TGTGCCAGCAGCGCCGGGACTAGCGCGTCAAATGAGCAGTTCTTC. This codes for CASSAGTSASNEQFF. The full variable domain, its missing parts supplied by reference TRBV9 and TRBJ2-1, is DSGVTQTPKHLITATGQRVTLRCSPRSGDLSVYWYQQSLDQGLQFLIQYYNGEERAKGNILERFSAQQFPDLHSELNLSSLELGDSALYFCASSAGTSASNEQFFGPGTRLTVL.

The chain links TRBV11-2 to TRBJ1-6, with TRBD1 identical over 8 bases. Germline assignment: CDR1 SGHAT and CDR2 FQNNGV. This CDR3 is built from 16 residues. Trimming took 1 base from V and 11 from J; bases not matched to a gene: 10. The CDR3 region is CASSLVPGGFIAPLHF. In DNA form, the CDR3 reads TGTGCCAGCAGCTTAGTACCAGGGGGCTTTATCGCACCCCTCCACTTT.

The J gene is TRBJ2-7, the V gene TRBV11-2, with TRBD1 identical over 9 bases. CDR3 length: 16 amino acids. Losses at the gene ends were 1 base for V and 2 bases for J; bases not matched to a gene: 6. Germline assignment: CDR1 SGHAT and CDR2 FQNNGV. This CDR3 reads CASSLVVGQGTYEQYF. In DNA, the CDR3 is TGTGCCAGCAGCTTAGTAGTAGGACAGGGGACCTACGAGCAGTACTTC. The full variable domain, completed using reference TRBV11-2 and TRBJ2-7, is EAGVAQSPRYKIIEKRQSVAFWCNPISGHATLYWYQQILGQGPKLLIQFQNNGVVDDSQLPKDRFSAERLKGVDSTLKIQPAKLEDSAVYLCASSLVVGQGTYEQYFGPGTRLTVT.

J is TRBJ2-7 and V is TRBV30; 11 nucleotides line up with TRBD2. J gave up 3 bases and V 0 bases, and 7 bases lay outside the gene matches. From germline, CDR1 is GTSNPN and CDR2 SVGIG (reference sequence). This CDR3 spans 16 amino acids. CDR3 residues: CAWSVGLAGGIYEQYF. In DNA, the CDR3 is TGTGCCTGGAGTGTAGGCCTAGCGGGAGGTATCTACGAGCAGTACTTC.